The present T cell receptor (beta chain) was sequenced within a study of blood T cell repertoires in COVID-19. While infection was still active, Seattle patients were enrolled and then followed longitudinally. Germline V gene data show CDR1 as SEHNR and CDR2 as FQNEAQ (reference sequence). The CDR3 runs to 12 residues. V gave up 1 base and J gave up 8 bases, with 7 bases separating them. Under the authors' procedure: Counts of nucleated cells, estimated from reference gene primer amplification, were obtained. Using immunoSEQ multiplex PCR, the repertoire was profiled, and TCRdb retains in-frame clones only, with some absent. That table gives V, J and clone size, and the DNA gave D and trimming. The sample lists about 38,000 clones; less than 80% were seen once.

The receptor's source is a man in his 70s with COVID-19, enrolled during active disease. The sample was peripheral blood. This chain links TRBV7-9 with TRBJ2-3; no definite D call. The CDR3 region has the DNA TGTGCCAGCAGCTTAGAGGCAGGTACGCAGTATTTT. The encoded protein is CASSLEAGTQYF.